One and the same sample provided the 11 T cell receptor beta chains below, sequenced in a study of early stage breast cancer tumors. Measured with immunoSEQ multiplex PCR; TCRdb has only the in-frame clones, and not every one. Of just over 70,000 clones in the sample, more than 60% were seen once. Material: blood. Source of these receptors: a person between 55 and 70 years old with breast cancer.

The V call is TRBV2, the J call TRBJ2-7; D is perhaps TRBD1 (6 bases). This CDR3 region has 14 residues. Trimming left V 3 bases short and J 2 bases short, with 11 bases between. From germline, CDR1 is SNHLY and CDR2 FYNNEI. Written as DNA, the CDR3 is TGTGCCAGCAGTGACTGGACAGATCCCTACGAGCAGTACTTC. Translation: CASSDWTDPYEQYF.

The chain recombines TRBV9 with TRBJ1-4; D is unresolved. The ends were cut back, 4 bases at V and 7 bases at J, with 17 bases in the middle. CDR3 length equals 15 residues. The germline gives CDR1 SGDLS, CDR2 YYNGEE. CDR3 loop: CASSRGDGVGEKLFF. CDR3 nucleotide sequence: TGTGCCAGCAGCCGCGGGGATGGGGTGGGTGAAAAACTGTTTTTT.

V gene TRBV5-1 combines with J gene TRBJ1-1; D is unresolved. The CDR3 consists of 15 residues. Trimming shortened V by 1 base and J by 4 bases, and 14 bases separated the two germline ends. The germline V gene has CDR1 SGHRS and CDR2 YFSETQ. Written as DNA, the CDR3 is TGCGCCAGCAGCTTGCTCGACCCTGGGATCACTGAAGCTTTCTTT. The encoded protein is CASSLLDPGITEAFF.

The chain employs TRBV5-4 and TRBJ2-1, with D hard to call. The V end lost 4 bases, the J end lost 8 bases, and 13 bases lay between the germline ends. The CDR3 length is 13 residues. The germline gives CDR1 SGHNT, CDR2 YYREEE (reference sequence). This CDR3 is CASSPVGRHEQFF. CDR3 nucleotides: TGTGCCAGCAGCCCGGTGGGTCGGCATGAGCAGTTCTTC.

V and J are TRBV5-1 and TRBJ2-3; the D is unclear. CDR3 size: 14 residues. Deletions cut 0 bases from V and 3 bases from J, with 8 bases between. CDR1 is SGHRS and CDR2 is YFSETQ in the germline V gene. The CDR3 region is CASSLETDTDTQYF. The CDR3 bases are TGCGCCAGCAGCTTGGAGACGGATACAGATACGCAGTATTTT.

This chain uses TRBV29-1 with TRBJ2-7; D remains ambiguous. The germline V gene encodes CDR1 SQVTM and CDR2 ANQGSEA. The CDR3 totals 13 residues. V was clipped by 2 bases and J by 7 bases, with 15 bases between them. In nucleotides, the CDR3 is TGCAGCGTTGAAAAGGTAACGGGCGCGGAGCAGTACTTC. Translation: CSVEKVTGAEQYF.

The rearrangement links TRBV18 to TRBJ1-1; the D is unclear. The V end was cut by 0 bases, the J end by 5 bases, with 10 bases between. Germline V CDR1 and CDR2: KGHSH, LQKENI. The CDR3 runs to 14 residues. CDR3 loop: CASSPPLGETEAFF. In DNA, the CDR3 is TGTGCCAGCTCACCACCGCTCGGAGAGACTGAAGCTTTCTTT.

This chain connects TRBV2 to TRBJ1-2; D might be TRBD1 (6 bases). This CDR3 has 15 residues. Germline loops: CDR1 SNHLY, CDR2 FYNNEI. Trimming removed 2 bases at V and 6 bases at J, with 16 bases between. The CDR3 is CASSEYDRSLDGYTF. CDR3 nucleotide sequence: TGTGCCAGCAGTGAATATGACAGGTCCCTAGATGGCTACACCTTC.

The V gene is TRBV6-6, the J gene TRBJ2-7, with D possibly TRBD1 on 5 matching bases. The V gene's germline CDR1 is MNHNY and CDR2 SVGAGI (reference sequence). V was trimmed by 2 bases and J by 1 base, leaving 6 bases between them. There are 13 residues in the CDR3. CDR3 loop: CASSYDSSYEQYF. For the CDR3, the DNA is TGTGCCAGCAGTTACGACAGTTCCTACGAGCAGTACTTC.

DNA for the CDR3: TGTGCCAGCAGGGCACCGGGACTGGAGGGGGAGCAGTACTTC. Protein product: CASRAPGLEGEQYF. The rearrangement links TRBV6-6 to TRBJ2-7; a possible D gene is TRBD2 (6 bases). The CDR3 spans 14 residues. Germline V gene data show CDR1 as MNHNY and CDR2 as SVGAGI (reference sequence). The V gene lost 6 bases and the J gene lost 7 bases, with 19 bases spanning the gap.

As concerns this clone: The same CDR3 can be traced to other DNA sequences in this sample. The chain is built from TRBV5-6 and TRBJ1-2; the match to TRBD1 covers 7 bases. Germline CDR1 and CDR2: SGHDT and YYEEEE. The trim removed 3 bases at V and 5 bases at J, leaving 4 bases unmatched. The CDR3 length is 13 residues. The CDR3 is CASSSGQLYGYTF. CDR3 nucleotides: TGTGCCAGCAGCTCGGGACAGCTGTATGGCTACACCTTC.